This T cell receptor (beta chain) was captured in a study of neoadjuvant anti-PD-1 for oral cavity cancer. Study context: Nivolumab at 3 mg/kg was mostly given biweekly, three to four doses, pre-surgery. Patients without progression got a fourth dose around day 43. General study points: Non-responders to neoadjuvant nivolumab had significantly more clonal PBMC T cells than responders. Each response group had just a few patients in TCR analyses.

This sample's time point: after neoadjuvant nivolumab, at surgical resection. The protocol was immunoSEQ multiplex PCR, while the TCRdb copy is restricted to in-frame clones and leaves out a portion. The sample has about 14,000 clones, about two thirds seen once. This clone turned up a few times. Its antigen is currently unknown. This CDR3 contains 15 residues. Germline V gives CDR1 MDHEN, CDR2 SYDVKM. Trimming shortened V by 5 bases and J by 2 bases, and 13 bases separated the two germline ends. The source material was PBMCs, sampled after nivolumab (anti-PD-1) treatment. The source is a person aged 35-80 years with oral cavity squamous cell carcinoma. The rearrangement uses TRBV28 and TRBJ1-5; D might be TRBD1 (5 bases). CDR3 sequence: CASSLTGRGNQPQHF. The CDR3 DNA reads TGTGCCAGCAGTCTAACAGGAAGGGGCAATCAGCCCCAGCATTTT.